The T cell receptor beta chain under discussion was sequenced for a study of shared clonotypes between healthy human individuals. This clone appeared once. Its antigen is currently unknown. At one boundary the junction diverges from the germline segment, which might be a read error. Study findings and constraints: An expected dependence of interdonor clonotype sharing on sequencing depth was noted.

Sequencing was at deep level. Measured with immunoSEQ multiplex PCR; TCRdb has only the in-frame clones, and not every one. Here the sample spans about 470,000 clones, 75% to 85% being singletons. The CDR3 contains 14 residues. The germline V gene has CDR1 SEHNR and CDR2 FQNEAQ (reference sequence). Input material: PBMCs. The receptor comes from a woman in her forties in good health. Some clones in this sample may be carry-over from other donors' samples. V is TRBV7-9 and J is TRBJ2-3, with a weak D call TRBD1 (5 bases). This chain's CDR3 is CARPMRTLHRYAVF. The CDR3 DNA is TGTGCCAGGCCTATGCGGACACTCCACAGATACGCAGTATTT.